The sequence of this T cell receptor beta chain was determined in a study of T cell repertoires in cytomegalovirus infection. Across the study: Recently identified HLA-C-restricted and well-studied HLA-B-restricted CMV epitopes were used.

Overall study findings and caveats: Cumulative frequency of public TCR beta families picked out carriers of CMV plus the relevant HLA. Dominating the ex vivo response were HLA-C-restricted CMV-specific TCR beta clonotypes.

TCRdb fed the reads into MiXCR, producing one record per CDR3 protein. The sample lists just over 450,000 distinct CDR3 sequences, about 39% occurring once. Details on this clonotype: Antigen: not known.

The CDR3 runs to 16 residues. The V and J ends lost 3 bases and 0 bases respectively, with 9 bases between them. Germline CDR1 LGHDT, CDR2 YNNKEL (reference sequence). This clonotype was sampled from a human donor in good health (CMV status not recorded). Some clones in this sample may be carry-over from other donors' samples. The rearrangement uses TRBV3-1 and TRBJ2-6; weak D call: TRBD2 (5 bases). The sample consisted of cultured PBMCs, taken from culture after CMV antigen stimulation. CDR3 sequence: CASSHPRGSGANVLTF. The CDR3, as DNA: TGTGCCAGCAGCCACCCACGGGGCTCTGGGGCCAACGTCCTGACTTTC.